This note documents a single T cell receptor (beta chain) sequence. The V gene's germline CDR1 is LGHNA and CDR2 YSLEER. The CDR3 spans 13 residues. The V end was cut by 1 base, the J end by 10 bases, with 13 bases between. The table came from immunoSEQ multiplex PCR; TCRdb's copy has only in-frame clones and leaves some out. The repertoire holds 20,000 to 30,000 clones, with around 92% as singletons. The data stem from a study of blood T cell repertoires in COVID-19. Turning to the study itself: Italy, Spain and the United States were the sources of the convalescent and acute COVID-19 samples.

The source of this sequence is a man in his 70s with active COVID-19. V is TRBV4-3 and J is TRBJ2-5; TRBD2 might be the D (5 bases). Sample: peripheral blood. In DNA, the CDR3 is TGCGCCAGCAGCCAAGGCTTGGACTCGGACCAGTACTTC. This codes for CASSQGLDSDQYF.